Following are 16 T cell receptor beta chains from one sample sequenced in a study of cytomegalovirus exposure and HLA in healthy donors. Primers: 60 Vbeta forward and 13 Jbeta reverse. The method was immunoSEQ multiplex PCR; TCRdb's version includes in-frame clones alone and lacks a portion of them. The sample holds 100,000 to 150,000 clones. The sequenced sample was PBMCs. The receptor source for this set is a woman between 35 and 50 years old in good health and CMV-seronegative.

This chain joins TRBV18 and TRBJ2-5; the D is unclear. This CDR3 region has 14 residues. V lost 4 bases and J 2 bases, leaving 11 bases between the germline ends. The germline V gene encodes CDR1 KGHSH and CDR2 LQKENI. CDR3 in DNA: TGTGCCAGCTCACTAGTGAGCATTCAAGAGACCCAGTACTTC. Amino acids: CASSLVSIQETQYF.

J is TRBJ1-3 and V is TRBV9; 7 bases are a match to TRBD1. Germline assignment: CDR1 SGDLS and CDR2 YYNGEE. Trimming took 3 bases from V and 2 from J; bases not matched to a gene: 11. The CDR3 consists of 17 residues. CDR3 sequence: CASSGGITGATGNTIYF. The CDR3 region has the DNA TGTGCCAGCAGCGGGGGGATAACAGGGGCAACTGGAAACACCATATATTTT. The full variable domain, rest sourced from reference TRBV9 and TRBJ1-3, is DSGVTQTPKHLITATGQRVTLRCSPRSGDLSVYWYQQSLDQGLQFLIQYYNGEERAKGNILERFSAQQFPDLHSELNLSSLELGDSALYFCASSGGITGATGNTIYFGEGSWLTVV.

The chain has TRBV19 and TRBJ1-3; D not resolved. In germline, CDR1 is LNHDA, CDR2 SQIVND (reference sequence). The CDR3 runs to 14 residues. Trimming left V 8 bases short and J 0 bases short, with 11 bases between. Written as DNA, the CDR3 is TGTGCCAGTCTTCGGGATTCCTCTGGAAACACCATATATTTT. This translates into CASLRDSSGNTIYF.

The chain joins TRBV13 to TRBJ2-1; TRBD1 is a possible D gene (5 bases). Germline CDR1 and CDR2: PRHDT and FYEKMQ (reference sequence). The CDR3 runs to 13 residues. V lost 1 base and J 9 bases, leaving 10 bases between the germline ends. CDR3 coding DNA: TGTGCCAGCAGCTTAGTAAGGGGATTTGAGCAGTTCTTC. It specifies CASSLVRGFEQFF.

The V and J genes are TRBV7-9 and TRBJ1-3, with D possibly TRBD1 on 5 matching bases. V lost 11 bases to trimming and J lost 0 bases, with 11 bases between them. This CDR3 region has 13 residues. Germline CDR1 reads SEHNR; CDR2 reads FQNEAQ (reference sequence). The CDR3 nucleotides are TGTGCCCGACAGAAGGCCTCTGGAAACACCATATATTTT. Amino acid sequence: CARQKASGNTIYF.

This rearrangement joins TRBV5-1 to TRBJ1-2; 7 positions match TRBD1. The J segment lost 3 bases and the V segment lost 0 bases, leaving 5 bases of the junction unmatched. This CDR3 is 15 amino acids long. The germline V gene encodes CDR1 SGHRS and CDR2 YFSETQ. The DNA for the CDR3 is TGCGCCAGCAGCTTGGCCAACGACAGGGACTATGGCTACACCTTC. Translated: CASSLANDRDYGYTF. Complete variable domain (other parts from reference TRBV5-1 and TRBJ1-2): KAGVTQTPRYLIKTRGQQVTLSCSPISGHRSVSWYQQTPGQGLQFLFEYFSETQRNKGNFPGRFSGRQFSNSRSEMNVSTLELGDSALYLCASSLANDRDYGYTFGSGTRLTVV.

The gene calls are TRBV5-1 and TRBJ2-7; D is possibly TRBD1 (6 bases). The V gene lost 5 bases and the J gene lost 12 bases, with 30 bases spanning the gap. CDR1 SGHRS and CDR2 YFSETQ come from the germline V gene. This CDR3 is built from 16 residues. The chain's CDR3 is CASRSTPGTSLALTYV. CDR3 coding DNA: TGCGCCAGCAGATCTACCCCCGGGACATCTTTGGCCCTGACGTACGTC.

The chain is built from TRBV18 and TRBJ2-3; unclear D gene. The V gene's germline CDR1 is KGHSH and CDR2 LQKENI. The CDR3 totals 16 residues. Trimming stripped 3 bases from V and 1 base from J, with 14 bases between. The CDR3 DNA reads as TGTGCCAGCTCACCGACTGCCAGTTGGCGCACAGATACGCAGTATTTT. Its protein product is CASSPTASWRTDTQYF. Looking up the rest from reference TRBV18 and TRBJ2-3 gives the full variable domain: NAGVMQNPRHLVRRRGQEARLRCSPMKGHSHVYWYRQLPEEGLKFMVYLQKENIIDESGMPKERFSAEFPKEGPSILRIQQVVRGDSAAYFCASSPTASWRTDTQYFGPGTRLTVL.

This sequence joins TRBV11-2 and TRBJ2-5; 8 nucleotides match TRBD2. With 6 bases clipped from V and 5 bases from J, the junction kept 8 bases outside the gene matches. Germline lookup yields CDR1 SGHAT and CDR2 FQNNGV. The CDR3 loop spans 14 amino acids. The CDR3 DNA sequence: TGTGCCAGCAGACCCACCGGGGGGGGTGAGACCCAGTACTTC. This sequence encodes CASRPTGGGETQYF.

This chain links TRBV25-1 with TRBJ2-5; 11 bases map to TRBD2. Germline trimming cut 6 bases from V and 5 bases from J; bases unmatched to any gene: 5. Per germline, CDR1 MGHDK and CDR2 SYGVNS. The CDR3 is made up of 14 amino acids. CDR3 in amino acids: CASRVAGGRETQYF. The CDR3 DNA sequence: TGTGCCAGCAGAGTAGCGGGGGGGCGGGAGACCCAGTACTTC.

In DNA form, the CDR3 reads TGTGCCAGCAGTTACGACAGGTCGGGGTCTGGAAACACCATATATTTT. It encodes CASSYDRSGSGNTIYF. The chain employs TRBV6-6 and TRBJ1-3, with a possible D match to TRBD1 (6 bases). Trimming took off 2 bases at V and 1 base at J, with 12 bases between the two ends. CDR1 and CDR2 from the germline V gene are MNHNY and SVGAGI (reference sequence). The CDR3 length is 16 residues.

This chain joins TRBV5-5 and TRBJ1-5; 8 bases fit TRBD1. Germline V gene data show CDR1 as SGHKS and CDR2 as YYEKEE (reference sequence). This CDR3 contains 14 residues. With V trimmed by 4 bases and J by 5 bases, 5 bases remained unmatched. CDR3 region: CASSRDRGDQPQHF. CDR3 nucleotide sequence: TGTGCCAGCAGCCGAGACAGGGGCGATCAGCCCCAGCATTTT.

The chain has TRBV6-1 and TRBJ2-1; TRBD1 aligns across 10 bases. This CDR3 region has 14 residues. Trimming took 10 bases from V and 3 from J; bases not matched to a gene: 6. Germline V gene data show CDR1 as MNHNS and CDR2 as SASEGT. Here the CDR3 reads CATGRDRGYNEQFF. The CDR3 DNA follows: TGTGCCACTGGACGGGACAGGGGCTACAATGAGCAGTTCTTC.

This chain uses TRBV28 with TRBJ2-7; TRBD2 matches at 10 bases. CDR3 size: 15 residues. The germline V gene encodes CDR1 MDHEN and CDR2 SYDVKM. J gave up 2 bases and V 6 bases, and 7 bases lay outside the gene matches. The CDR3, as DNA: TGTGCCAGCAGAGGAACTAGCGGGACTCCCTACGAGCAGTACGTC. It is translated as CASRGTSGTPYEQYV.

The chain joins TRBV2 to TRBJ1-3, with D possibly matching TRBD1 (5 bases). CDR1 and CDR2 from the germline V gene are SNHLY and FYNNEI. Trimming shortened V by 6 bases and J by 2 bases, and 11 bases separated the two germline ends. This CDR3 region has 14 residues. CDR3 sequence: CASRDAGAGNTIYF. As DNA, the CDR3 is TGTGCCAGCAGGGATGCGGGGGCTGGAAACACCATATATTTT.

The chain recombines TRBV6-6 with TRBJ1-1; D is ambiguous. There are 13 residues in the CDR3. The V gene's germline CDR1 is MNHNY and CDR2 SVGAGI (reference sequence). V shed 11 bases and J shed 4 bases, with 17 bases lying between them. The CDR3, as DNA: TGTGCCGGCAATAGAGGGTGGAGCACTGAAGCTTTCTTT. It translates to CAGNRGWSTEAFF.